The clone carrying this T cell receptor (beta chain) was detected many times. This specimen belongs to a study of T cells in Graves' hyperthyroidism and ophthalmopathy. Trimming took off 2 bases at V and 4 bases at J, with 14 bases between the two ends. Looked up from germline, CDR1 is MNHEY and CDR2 is SMNVEV (reference sequence). CDR3 length: 15 residues. RNA transcripts gave rise to amplified TCR beta CDR3 regions. HTBI primers drove first-round RT-PCR of the TCR CDR3. MiXCR, applied by TCRdb to the multiplex PCR reads, yields one record per CDR3 protein. The sample includes around 600,000 distinct CDR3 sequences, roughly 15% of them seen just once.

Sequencing input: blood. The receptor comes from a woman aged 45-65 years with Graves' ophthalmopathy. The chain uses TRBV27 and TRBJ2-5; D uncertain. The CDR3 here is CASSLNFYSGETQYF. CDR3 in DNA: TGTGCCAGCAGTTTAAACTTCTACAGTGGAGAGACCCAGTACTTC.